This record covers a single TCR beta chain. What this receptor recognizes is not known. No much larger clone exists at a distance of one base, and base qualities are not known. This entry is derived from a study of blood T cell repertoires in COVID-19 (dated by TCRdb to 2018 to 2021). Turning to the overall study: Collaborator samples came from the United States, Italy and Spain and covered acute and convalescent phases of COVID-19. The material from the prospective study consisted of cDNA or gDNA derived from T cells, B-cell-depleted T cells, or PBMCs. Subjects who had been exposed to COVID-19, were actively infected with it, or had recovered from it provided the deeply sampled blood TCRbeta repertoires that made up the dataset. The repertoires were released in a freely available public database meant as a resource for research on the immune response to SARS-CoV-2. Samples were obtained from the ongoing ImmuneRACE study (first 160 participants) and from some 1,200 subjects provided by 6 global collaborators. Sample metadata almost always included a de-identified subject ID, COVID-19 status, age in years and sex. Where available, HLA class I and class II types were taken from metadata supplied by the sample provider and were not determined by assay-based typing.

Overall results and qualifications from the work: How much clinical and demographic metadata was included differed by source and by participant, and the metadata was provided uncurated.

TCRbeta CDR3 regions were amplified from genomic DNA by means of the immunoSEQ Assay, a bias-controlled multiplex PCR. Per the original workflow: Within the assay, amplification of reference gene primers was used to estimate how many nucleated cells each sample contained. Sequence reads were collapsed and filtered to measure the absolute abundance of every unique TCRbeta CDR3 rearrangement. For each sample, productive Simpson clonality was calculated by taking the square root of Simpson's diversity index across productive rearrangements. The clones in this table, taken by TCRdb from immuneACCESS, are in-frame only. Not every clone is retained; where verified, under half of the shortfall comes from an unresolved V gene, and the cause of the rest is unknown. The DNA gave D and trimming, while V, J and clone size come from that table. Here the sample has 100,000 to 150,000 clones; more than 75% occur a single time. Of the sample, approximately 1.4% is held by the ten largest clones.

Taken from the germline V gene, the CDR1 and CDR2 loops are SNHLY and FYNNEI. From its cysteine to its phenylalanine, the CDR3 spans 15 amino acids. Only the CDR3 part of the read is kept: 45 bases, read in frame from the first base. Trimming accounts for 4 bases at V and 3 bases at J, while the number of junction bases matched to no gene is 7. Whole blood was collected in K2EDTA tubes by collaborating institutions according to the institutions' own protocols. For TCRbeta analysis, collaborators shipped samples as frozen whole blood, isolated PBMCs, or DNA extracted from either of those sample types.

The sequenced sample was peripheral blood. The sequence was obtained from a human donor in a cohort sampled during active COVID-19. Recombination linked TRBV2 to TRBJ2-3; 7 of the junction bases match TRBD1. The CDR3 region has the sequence CASSGVDRKTDTQYF. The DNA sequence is TGTGCCAGCAGTGGGGTGGACAGGAAGACAGATACGCAGTATTTT.